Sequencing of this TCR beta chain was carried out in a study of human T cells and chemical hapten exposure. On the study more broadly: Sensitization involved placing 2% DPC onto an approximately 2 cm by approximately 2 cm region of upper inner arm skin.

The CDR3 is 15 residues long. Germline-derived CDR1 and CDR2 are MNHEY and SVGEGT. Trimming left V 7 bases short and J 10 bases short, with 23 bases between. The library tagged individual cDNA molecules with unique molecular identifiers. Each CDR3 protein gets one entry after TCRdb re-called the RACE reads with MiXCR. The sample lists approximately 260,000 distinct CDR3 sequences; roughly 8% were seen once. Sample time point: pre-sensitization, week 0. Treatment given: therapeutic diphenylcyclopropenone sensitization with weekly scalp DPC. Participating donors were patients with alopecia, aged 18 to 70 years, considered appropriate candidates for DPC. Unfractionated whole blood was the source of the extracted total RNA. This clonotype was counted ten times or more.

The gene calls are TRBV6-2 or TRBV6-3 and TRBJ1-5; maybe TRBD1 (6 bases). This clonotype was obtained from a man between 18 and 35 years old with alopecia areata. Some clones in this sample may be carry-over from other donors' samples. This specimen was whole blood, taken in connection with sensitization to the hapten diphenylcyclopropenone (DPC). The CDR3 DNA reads TGTGCCAGCACCGATTACAGGGAAGGACACCAACCCCAGCATTTT. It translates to CASTDYREGHQPQHF.